The rows below give T cell receptor beta chains drawn from one sample of a study of T cell repertoires and HLA-DP antigens. Which antigens these TCRs recognize remains unknown. Profiling relied on immunoSEQ multiplex PCR, and the TCRdb table lists in-frame clones only, not all of them. Among over 100,000 clones listed, over 90% were seen once. Sequencing was done on a sample of CD4+ T cells from PBMCs. These receptors came from a woman aged 18-29 years in good health and CMV-seronegative. CDR3s include the opening cysteine and the closing phenylalanine or tryptophan. D genes are given only for firm matches. Not every row has a clone size; where given, it reads once, few, many or a size class.

TRBJ2-3	TRBV7-8	-	-	TGTGCCAGCAGCCCCAGGAACAGGGGTCGGGGGATTGGCACAGATACGCAGTATTTT	CASSPRNRGRGIGTDTQYF
TRBJ1-1	TRBV28	-	-	TGTGCCAGCTCTACACCCACCCCGGGCGCTGAAGCTTTCTTT	CASSTPTPGAEAFF
TRBJ2-5	TRBV7-3	TRBD2	-	TGTGCCAGCAGCTTAAAAACTAGCGGGGCGGAGACCCAGTACTTC	CASSLKTSGAETQYF
TRBJ1-5	TRBV2	-	-	TGTGCCAGCAGCGGGGAACAGGGTCGGTCCCAGCATTTT	CASSGEQGRSQHF
TRBJ2-7	TRBV27	TRBD1	-	TGTGCCAGCAGTCACCGGACAGGGGCTAATCGGGCCTACGAGCAGTACTTC	CASSHRTGANRAYEQYF
TRBJ2-4	TRBV7-9	-	-	TGTGCCAGCAGCTTTGGGTTGGGAAAAAACATTCAGTACTTC	CASSFGLGKNIQYF
TRBJ2-1	TRBV19	TRBD2	-	TGTGCCAGTAGACTAGCGGGCTCCTACAATGAGCAGTTCTTC	CASRLAGSYNEQFF
TRBJ1-6	TRBV6-6	TRBD1	few	TGTGCCAGCAGTGACCTGGACAGGGAAAGGTCACCCCTCCACTTT	CASSDLDRERSPLHF
TRBJ2-6	TRBV7-3	-	few	TGTGCCAGCAGCACAAGACGCTCTGGGGCCAACGTCCTGACTTTC	CASSTRRSGANVLTF
TRBJ2-7	TRBV10-3	TRBD2	-	TGTGCCATCAGGGGGACTAGCGGGGGGTCCTACGAGCAGTACTTC	CAIRGTSGGSYEQYF
TRBJ2-3	TRBV18	-	few	TGTGCCAGCTCCCGGATTAGCGGATACACAGATACGCAGTATTTT	CASSRISGYTDTQYF
TRBJ2-3	TRBV6-6	-	-	TGTGCCAGCAGTTTGCCAGGGGGCACAGATACGCAGTATTTT	CASSLPGGTDTQYF
TRBJ1-2	TRBV28	-	-	TGTGCCAGCACCGCTGGGATAAACTATGGCTACACCTTC	CASTAGINYGYTF
TRBJ2-7	TRBV14	-	-	TGTGCCAGCAGCCAAGGGGGCAGAGCAATCGACGAGCAGTACTTC	CASSQGGRAIDEQYF
TRBJ1-2	TRBV5-1	-	once	TGCGCCAGCAGCTTGGACACAGGGCTTGGCTACACCTTC	CASSLDTGLGYTF
TRBJ1-4	TRBV29-1	TRBD1	-	TGCAGCGTTGGAACAGGGGGTATGAATGAAAAACTGTTTTTT	CSVGTGGMNEKLFF
TRBJ2-7	TRBV18	TRBD2	-	TGTGCCAGCTCACAACTAGCGGGAATGGCCGAGCAGTACTTC	CASSQLAGMAEQYF
TRBJ2-3	TRBV4-1	-	-	TGCGCCAGCAGCCCCTCGACAGTCACGGGAGATACGCAGTATTTT	CASSPSTVTGDTQYF
TRBJ2-7	TRBV10-1	-	-	TGCGCCAGCAGTAGTGCTCGAACGGAGGAGCAGTACTTC	CASSSARTEEQYF
TRBJ1-3	TRBV18	TRBD1	-	TGTGCCAGCTCGGGTTCGACAGGGGGCCTAAGCTCTGGAAACACCATATATTTT	CASSGSTGGLSSGNTIYF
TRBJ1-6	TRBV4-2	-	-	TGTGCCAGCAGCCAAGATATAGTCCCGGGGAGCTCCTATAATTCACCCCTCCACTTT	CASSQDIVPGSSYNSPLHF
TRBJ2-1	TRBV10-2	-	-	TGCGCCACCCATGGACTTCCAAACTACAATGAGCAGTTCTTC	CATHGLPNYNEQFF
TRBJ1-5	TRBV28	TRBD1	-	TGTGCCAGCAGTTTGGGTACAGGGGGTGCTGGTCAGCCCCAGCATTTT	CASSLGTGGAGQPQHF
TRBJ2-2	TRBV7-7	-	-	TGTGCTAGCAGCCTCCATGAGACCGGGGAGCTGTTTTTT	CASSLHETGELFF
TRBJ1-2	TRBV7-3	-	-	TGTGCCAGCAGCAGGGGTGACAAGGCAGGGGGCTACACCTTC	CASSRGDKAGGYTF
TRBJ2-2	TRBV9	-	-	TGTGCCAGCAGCGTAGAGGGTACCGGGGAGCTGTTTTTT	CASSVEGTGELFF
TRBJ2-5	TRBV7-6	-	-	TGTGCCAGCAGCCTTCGGGGCGGGGAAGAGACCCAGTACTTC	CASSLRGGEETQYF
TRBJ2-6	TRBV28	TRBD2	-	TGTGCCAGCAGTTTCGGGCTAGCGGGATATGGGGCCAACGTCCTGACTTTC	CASSFGLAGYGANVLTF
TRBJ1-2	TRBV2	-	-	TGTGCCAGTTCTCAGTGGGGGCCTGTTGGTGGCTACACCTTC	CASSQWGPVGGYTF
TRBJ2-1	TRBV5-1	-	-	TGCGCCAGCAGCACCCCTGGCGTTTCGGGGGCCCTAGGGCATGAGCAGTTCTTC	CASSTPGVSGALGHEQFF
TRBJ1-5	TRBV19	-	-	TGTGCCAGTAGTAGGGCAGTTCGACAGCCCCAGCATTTT	CASSRAVRQPQHF
TRBJ1-5	TRBV28	TRBD1	-	TGTGCCAGCAGCCCCCCCCGACAGGGGTCCCATCAGCCCCAGCATTTT	CASSPPRQGSHQPQHF
TRBJ1-5	TRBV6-6	-	-	TGTGCCAGCAGTTATCCTAGGACAATAGCTGGTCAGCCCCAGCATTTT	CASSYPRTIAGQPQHF
TRBJ2-1	TRBV7-6	TRBD1	-	TGTGCCAGCAGCTTAGCGACAGGGAACTCCTACAATGAGCAGTTCTTC	CASSLATGNSYNEQFF
TRBJ2-7	TRBV11-1	TRBD1	-	TGTGCCAGCAGCTTAGCTGGACAGGGGGCCAACGAGCAGTACTTC	CASSLAGQGANEQYF
TRBJ2-4	TRBV19	-	-	TGTGCCAGTAGTATCGCGGGGGCCAAAAACATTCAGTACTTC	CASSIAGAKNIQYF
TRBJ2-3	TRBV6-1	TRBD2	-	TGTGCCAGCTCGCCTACTAGCGGGGGCGGGGATACGCAGTATTTT	CASSPTSGGGDTQYF
TRBJ2-2	TRBV27	-	-	TGTGCCAGCAGTTTATCGTATCTAGCGACCGGGGAGCTGTTTTTT	CASSLSYLATGELFF
TRBJ2-6	TRBV28	TRBD1	-	TGTGCCAGCAGTCCGAGGACAGGGAGGTCTGGGGCCAACGTCCTGACTTTC	CASSPRTGRSGANVLTF
TRBJ1-6	TRBV2	TRBD1	-	TGTGCCAGCAATGACAGGGCATCTGCACCCCTCCACTTT	CASNDRASAPLHF
TRBJ1-5	TRBV18	TRBD1	-	TGTGCCAGCTCACCATACCGGGACAGCCTAAGCAATCAGCCCCAGCATTTT	CASSPYRDSLSNQPQHF
TRBJ2-4	TRBV5-1	TRBD1	-	TGCGCCAGCAGCAAAGACCCCGGGACAGAAAACATTCAGTACTTC	CASSKDPGTENIQYF
TRBJ1-2	TRBV7-2	-	-	TGTGCCAGCAGCTTTTATTTTGCGAGAGGTGGCTACACCTTC	CASSFYFARGGYTF
TRBJ2-2	TRBV19	-	-	TGTGCCAGTAGTATAGATCTGGGCGGAGGAGGGACCGGGGAGCTGTTTTTT	CASSIDLGGGGTGELFF
TRBJ1-3	TRBV6-6	TRBD1	-	TGTGCCAGCAGTTCCCAGGACAGGCGGACTGGAAACACCATATATTTT	CASSSQDRRTGNTIYF
TRBJ1-1	TRBV18	TRBD1	-	TGTGCCAGCTCATTTACCGAAAACAGGGGGAGCACTGAAGCTTTCTTT	CASSFTENRGSTEAFF
TRBJ1-1	TRBV18	-	once	TGTGCCAGCTCACCCTCGGGGGGACGTGTCACTGAAGCTTTCTTT	CASSPSGGRVTEAFF
TRBJ1-5	TRBV6-1	TRBD1	-	TGTGCCAGCAGGGCTGGACAGGTGAGCAATCAGCCCCAGCATTTT	CASRAGQVSNQPQHF
TRBJ2-7	TRBV6-5	TRBD1	-	TGTGCCAGCAGTTCGGACGGACAGGGCTCCTACGAGCAGTACTTC	CASSSDGQGSYEQYF
TRBJ1-1	TRBV6-6	TRBD1	-	TGTGCCAGCTGCCTGCAGGGGGGGAACACTGAAGCTTTCTTT	CASCLQGGNTEAFF
TRBJ2-6	TRBV9	TRBD2	-	TGTGCCAGCAGCTCACCCCTAGCGGGGGGGGGCGCTGGGGCCAACGTCCTGACTTTC	CASSSPLAGGGAGANVLTF
TRBJ2-1	TRBV5-1	-	-	TGCGCCAGCAGCTCCGCCCGGAGCTCCTACAATGAGCAGTTCTTC	CASSSARSSYNEQFF